What follows is one T cell receptor beta chain and its context. The source of the sample is a study of blood T cell repertoires in COVID-19. Measured with immunoSEQ multiplex PCR; TCRdb has only the in-frame clones, and not every one. The sample records about 140,000 clones, roughly 86% being singletons. The specimen sequenced was peripheral blood. The TCR comes from a woman aged 55-75 years with acute or convalescent COVID-19.

CDR3 amino acids: CATSALSGTIYF. In DNA form, the CDR3 reads TGTGCCACCAGCGCCCTCTCGGGCACCATATATTTT. The rearrangement joins TRBV15 to TRBJ1-3; D uncertain. V lost 5 bases to trimming and J lost 9 bases, with 11 bases between them. This CDR3 comprises 12 residues. Germline lookup yields CDR1 LNHNV and CDR2 YYDKDF (reference sequence).